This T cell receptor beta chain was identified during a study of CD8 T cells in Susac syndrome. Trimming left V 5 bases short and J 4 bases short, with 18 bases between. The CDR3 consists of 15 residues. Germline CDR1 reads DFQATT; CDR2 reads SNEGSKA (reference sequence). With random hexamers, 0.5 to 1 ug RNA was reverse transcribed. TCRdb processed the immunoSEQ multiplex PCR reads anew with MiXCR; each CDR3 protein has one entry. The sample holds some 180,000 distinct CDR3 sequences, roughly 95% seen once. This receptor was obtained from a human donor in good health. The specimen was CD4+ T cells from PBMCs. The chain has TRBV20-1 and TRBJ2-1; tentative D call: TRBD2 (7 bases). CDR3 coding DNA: TGCAGTGCTCCTCCGGGGGGCGGGAAGTACAATGAGCAGTTCTTC. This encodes CSAPPGGGKYNEQFF.